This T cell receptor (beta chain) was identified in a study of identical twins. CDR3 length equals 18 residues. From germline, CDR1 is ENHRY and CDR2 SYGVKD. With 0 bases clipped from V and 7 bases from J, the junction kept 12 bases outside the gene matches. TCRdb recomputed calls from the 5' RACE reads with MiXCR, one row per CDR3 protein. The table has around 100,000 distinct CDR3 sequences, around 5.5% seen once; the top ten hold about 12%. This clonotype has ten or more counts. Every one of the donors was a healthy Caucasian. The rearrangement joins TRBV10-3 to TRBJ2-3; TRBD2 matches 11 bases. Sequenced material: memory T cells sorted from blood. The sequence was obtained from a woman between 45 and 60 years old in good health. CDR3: CAISESDPGLAGVYTQYF. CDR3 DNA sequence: TGTGCCATCAGTGAGTCGGACCCAGGACTAGCGGGTGTTTATACGCAGTATTTT.